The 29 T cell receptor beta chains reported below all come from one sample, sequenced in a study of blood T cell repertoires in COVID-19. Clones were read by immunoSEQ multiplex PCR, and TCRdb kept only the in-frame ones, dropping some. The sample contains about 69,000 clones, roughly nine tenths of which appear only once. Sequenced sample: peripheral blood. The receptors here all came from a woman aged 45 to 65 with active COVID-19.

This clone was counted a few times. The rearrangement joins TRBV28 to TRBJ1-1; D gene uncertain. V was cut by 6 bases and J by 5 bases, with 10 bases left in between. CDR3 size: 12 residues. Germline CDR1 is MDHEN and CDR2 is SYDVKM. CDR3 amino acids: CASRISETEAFF. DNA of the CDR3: TGTGCCAGCAGGATATCGGAGACTGAAGCTTTCTTT.

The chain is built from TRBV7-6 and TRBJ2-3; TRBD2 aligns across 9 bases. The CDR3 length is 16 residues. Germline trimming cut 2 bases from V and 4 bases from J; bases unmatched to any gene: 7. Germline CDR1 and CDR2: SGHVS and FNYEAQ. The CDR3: CASSLRRAGGPDTQYF. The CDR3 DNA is TGTGCCAGCAGCTTAAGGCGAGCGGGAGGTCCAGATACGCAGTATTTT.

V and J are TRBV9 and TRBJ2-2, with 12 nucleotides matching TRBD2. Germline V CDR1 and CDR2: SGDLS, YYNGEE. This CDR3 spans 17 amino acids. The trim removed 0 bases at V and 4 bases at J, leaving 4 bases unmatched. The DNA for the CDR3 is TGTGCCAGCAGCGTAGCTACTAGCGGGAGGTCCACCGGGGAGCTGTTTTTT. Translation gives CASSVATSGRSTGELFF.

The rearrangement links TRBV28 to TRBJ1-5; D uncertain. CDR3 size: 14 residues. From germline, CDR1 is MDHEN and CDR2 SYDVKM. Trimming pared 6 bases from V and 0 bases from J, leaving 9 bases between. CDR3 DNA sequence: TGTGCCAGCAGCCGTGACATTAGCAATCAGCCCCAGCATTTT. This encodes CASSRDISNQPQHF. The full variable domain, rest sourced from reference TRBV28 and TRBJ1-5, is DVKVTQSSRYLVKRTGEKVFLECVQDMDHENMFWYRQDPGLGLRLIYFSYDVKMKEKGDIPEGYSVSREKKERFSLILESASTNQTSMYLCASSRDISNQPQHFGDGTRLSIL.

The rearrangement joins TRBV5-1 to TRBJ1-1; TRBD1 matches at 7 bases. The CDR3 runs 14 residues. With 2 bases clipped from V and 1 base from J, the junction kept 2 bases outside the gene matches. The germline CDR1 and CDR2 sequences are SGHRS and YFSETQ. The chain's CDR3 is CASSFTGENTEAFF. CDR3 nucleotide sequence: TGCGCCAGCAGCTTCACAGGGGAGAACACTGAAGCTTTCTTT. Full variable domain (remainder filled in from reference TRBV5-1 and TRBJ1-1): KAGVTQTPRYLIKTRGQQVTLSCSPISGHRSVSWYQQTPGQGLQFLFEYFSETQRNKGNFPGRFSGRQFSNSRSEMNVSTLELGDSALYLCASSFTGENTEAFFGQGTRLTVV.

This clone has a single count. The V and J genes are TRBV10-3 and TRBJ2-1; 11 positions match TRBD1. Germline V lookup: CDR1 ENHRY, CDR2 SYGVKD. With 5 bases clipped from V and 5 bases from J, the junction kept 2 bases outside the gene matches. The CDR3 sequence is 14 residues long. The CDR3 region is CAISPGQGDNEQFF. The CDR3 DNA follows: TGTGCCATCAGTCCGGGACAGGGGGACAATGAGCAGTTCTTC.

The CDR3: CAWSYSSYEQYF. CDR3 in DNA: TGTGCCTGGAGTTACAGTTCCTACGAGCAGTACTTC. This rearrangement joins TRBV30 to TRBJ2-7; D unclear. This CDR3 has 12 amino acids. In germline, CDR1 is GTSNPN, CDR2 SVGIG (reference sequence). Trimming shortened V by 2 bases and J by 1 base, and 6 bases separated the two germline ends.

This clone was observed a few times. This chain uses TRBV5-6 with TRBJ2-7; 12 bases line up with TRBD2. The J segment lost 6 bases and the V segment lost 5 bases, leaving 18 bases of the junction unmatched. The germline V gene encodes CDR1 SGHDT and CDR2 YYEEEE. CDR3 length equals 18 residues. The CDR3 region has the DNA TGTGCCAGCAGTCCTCCTTTTGCTAGCGGGAGGGCCATGATCGAGCAGTACTTC. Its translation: CASSPPFASGRAMIEQYF.

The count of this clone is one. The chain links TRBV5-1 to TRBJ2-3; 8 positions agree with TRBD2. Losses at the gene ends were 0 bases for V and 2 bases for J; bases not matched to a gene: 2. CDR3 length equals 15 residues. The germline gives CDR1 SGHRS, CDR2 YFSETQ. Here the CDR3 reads CASSLELAVTDTQYF. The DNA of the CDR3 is TGCGCCAGCAGCTTGGAACTAGCGGTCACAGATACGCAGTATTTT.

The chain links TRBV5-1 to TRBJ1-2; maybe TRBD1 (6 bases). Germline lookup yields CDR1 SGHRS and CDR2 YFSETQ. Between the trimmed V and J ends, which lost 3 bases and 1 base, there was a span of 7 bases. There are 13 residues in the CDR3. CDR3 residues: CASSWTDNYGYTF. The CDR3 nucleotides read TGCGCCAGCAGCTGGACAGATAACTATGGCTACACCTTC.

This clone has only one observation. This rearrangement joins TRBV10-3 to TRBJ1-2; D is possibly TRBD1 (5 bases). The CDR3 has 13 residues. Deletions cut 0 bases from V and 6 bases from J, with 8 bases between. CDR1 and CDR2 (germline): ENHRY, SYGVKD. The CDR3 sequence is CAISESIGDGYTF. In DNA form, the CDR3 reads TGTGCCATCAGTGAGTCGATAGGGGATGGCTACACCTTC.

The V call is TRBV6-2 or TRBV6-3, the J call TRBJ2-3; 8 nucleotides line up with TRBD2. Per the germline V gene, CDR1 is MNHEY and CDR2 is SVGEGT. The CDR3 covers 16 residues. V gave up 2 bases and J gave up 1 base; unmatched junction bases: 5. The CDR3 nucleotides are TGTGCCAGCAGTTACCGGTTAGCGGGGCGCACAGATACGCAGTATTTT. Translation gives CASSYRLAGRTDTQYF.

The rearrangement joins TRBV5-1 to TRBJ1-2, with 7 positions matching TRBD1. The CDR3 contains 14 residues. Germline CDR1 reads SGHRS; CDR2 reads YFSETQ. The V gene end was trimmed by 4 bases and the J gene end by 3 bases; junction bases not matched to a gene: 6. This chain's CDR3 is CASSITGTDYGYTF. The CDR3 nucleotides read TGCGCCAGCAGCATAACCGGGACAGACTATGGCTACACCTTC.

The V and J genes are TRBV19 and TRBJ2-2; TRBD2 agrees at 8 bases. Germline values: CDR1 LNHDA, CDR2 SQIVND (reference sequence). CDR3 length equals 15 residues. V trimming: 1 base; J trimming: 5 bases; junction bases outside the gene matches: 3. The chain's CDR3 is CASSIGLAPTGELFF. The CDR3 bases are TGTGCCAGTAGTATAGGACTAGCGCCAACCGGGGAGCTGTTTTTT.

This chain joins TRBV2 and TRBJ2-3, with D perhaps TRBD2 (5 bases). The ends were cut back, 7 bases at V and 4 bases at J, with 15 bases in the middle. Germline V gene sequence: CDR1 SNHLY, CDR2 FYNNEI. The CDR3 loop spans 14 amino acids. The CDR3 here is CASKGSGVPDTQYF. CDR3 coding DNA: TGTGCCAGCAAAGGGAGTGGGGTACCAGATACGCAGTATTTT.

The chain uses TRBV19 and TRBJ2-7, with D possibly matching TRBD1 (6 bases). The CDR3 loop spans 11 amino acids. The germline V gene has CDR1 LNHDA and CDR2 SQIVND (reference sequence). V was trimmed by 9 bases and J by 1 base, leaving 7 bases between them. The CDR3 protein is CASGQSYEQYF. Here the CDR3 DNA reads TGTGCCAGCGGACAGTCCTACGAGCAGTACTTC.

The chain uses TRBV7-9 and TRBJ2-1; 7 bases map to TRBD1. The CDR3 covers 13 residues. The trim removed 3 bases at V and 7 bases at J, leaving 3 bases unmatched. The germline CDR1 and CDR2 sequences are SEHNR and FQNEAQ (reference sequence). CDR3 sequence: CASSLNRGNEQFF. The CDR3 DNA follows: TGTGCCAGCAGCTTGAACAGGGGTAATGAGCAGTTCTTC. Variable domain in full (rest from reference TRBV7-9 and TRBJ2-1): DTGVSQNPRHKITKRGQNVTFRCDPISEHNRLYWYRQTLGQGPEFLTYFQNEAQLEKSRLLSDRFSAERPKGSFSTLEIQRTEQGDSAMYLCASSLNRGNEQFFGPGTRLTVL.

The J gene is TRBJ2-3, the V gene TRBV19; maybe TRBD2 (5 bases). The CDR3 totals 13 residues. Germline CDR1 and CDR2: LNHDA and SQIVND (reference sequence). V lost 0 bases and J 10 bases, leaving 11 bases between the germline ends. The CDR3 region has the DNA TGTGCCAGTAGTATAGAGGTCTCGCGGGCGCAGTATTTT. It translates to CASSIEVSRAQYF.

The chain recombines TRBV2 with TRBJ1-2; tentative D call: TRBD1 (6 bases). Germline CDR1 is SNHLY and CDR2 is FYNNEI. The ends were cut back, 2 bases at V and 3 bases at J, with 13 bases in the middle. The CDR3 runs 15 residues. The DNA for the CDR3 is TGTGCCAGCAGTGAACCGACAGGATGGGACTATGGCTACACCTTC. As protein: CASSEPTGWDYGYTF.

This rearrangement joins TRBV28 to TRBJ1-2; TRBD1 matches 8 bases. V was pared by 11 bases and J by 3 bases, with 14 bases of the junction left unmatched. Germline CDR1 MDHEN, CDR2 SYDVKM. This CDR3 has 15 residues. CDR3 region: CAVPLGTGAHYGYTF. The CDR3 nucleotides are TGTGCCGTACCCCTCGGGACAGGAGCCCACTATGGCTACACCTTC.

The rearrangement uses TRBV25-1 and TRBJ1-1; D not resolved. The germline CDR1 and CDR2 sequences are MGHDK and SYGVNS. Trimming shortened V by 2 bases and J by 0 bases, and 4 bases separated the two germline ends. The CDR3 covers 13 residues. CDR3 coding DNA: TGTGCCAGCAGTGAACAGTTGAACACTGAAGCTTTCTTT. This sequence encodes CASSEQLNTEAFF.

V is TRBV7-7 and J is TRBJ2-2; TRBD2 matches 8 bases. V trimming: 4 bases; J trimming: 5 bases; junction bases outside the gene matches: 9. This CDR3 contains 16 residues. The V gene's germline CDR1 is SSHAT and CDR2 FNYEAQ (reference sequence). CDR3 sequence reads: CASSSEAGVGTGELFF. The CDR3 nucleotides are TGTGCCAGCAGCTCAGAAGCGGGAGTGGGGACCGGGGAGCTGTTTTTT.

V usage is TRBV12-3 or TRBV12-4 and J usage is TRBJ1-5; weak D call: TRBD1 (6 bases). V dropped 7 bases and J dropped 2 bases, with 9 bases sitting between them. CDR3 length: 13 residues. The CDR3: CASTRGRNQPQHF. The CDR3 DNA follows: TGTGCCAGCACCAGGGGACGCAATCAGCCCCAGCATTTT.

The CDR3 DNA sequence: TGCGCCAGCAGCGGATTGACGGGACAGGGGAATGAAAAACTGTTTTTT. The encoded protein is CASSGLTGQGNEKLFF. The chain is built from TRBV5-1 and TRBJ1-4, with 10 bases aligning to TRBD1. J was trimmed by 5 bases and V by 4 bases; bases with no gene match: 8. Germline loops: CDR1 SGHRS, CDR2 YFSETQ. The CDR3 sequence is 16 residues long.

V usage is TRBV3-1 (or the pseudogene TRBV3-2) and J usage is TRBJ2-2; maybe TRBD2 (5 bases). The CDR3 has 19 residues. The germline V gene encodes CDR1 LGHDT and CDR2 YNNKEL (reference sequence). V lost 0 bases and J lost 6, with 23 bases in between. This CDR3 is CASSQDRWAPEVGPGELFF. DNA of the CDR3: TGTGCCAGCAGCCAAGATCGTTGGGCCCCGGAGGTTGGTCCCGGGGAGCTGTTTTTT.

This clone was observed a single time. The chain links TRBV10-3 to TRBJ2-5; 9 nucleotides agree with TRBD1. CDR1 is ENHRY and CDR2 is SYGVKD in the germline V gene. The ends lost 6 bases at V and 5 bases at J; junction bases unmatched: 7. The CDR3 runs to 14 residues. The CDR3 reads CAIRQQGASETQYF. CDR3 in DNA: TGTGCCATCAGGCAACAGGGGGCCTCGGAGACCCAGTACTTC.

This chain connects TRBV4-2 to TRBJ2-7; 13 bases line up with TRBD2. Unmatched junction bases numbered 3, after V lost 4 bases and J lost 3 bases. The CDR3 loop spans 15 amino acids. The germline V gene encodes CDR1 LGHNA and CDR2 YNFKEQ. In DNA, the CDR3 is TGTGCCAGCAGCCTACGGACTAGCGGGAGCTACGAGCAGTACTTC. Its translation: CASSLRTSGSYEQYF.

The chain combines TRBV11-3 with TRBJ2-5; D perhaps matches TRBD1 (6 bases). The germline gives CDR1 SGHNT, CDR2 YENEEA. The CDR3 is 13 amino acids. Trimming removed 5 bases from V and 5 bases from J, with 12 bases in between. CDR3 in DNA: TGTGCCAGCAGCCCCTTTCAGGGGGAGACCCAGTACTTC. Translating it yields CASSPFQGETQYF.

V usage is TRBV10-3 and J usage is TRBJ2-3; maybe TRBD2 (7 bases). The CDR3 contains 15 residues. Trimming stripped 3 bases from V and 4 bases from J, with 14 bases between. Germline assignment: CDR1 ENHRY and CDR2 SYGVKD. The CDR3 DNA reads TGTGCCATCAGTGAAGCTAGGGGGGGGGCAGATACGCAGTATTTT. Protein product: CAISEARGGADTQYF.